This passage covers 23 T cell receptor beta chains from one sample sequenced in a study of post-analysis software for immune sequencing data (dated by TCRdb to the mid-2010s). Overall study results and their limits: Significantly higher frequencies in patients than in controls were found for five TRBV segments, including TRBV5-6, TRBV5-1 and TRBV20-1.

Their recognized antigens are unknown. Library generation was performed with PCR. The sequencer listed for this sample is Illumina HiSeq 2500. Unique molecular identifiers were incorporated into TCR beta cDNA libraries to reduce PCR and sequencing biases. Using fastp trimming at Q25 and MiXCR clonotype assembly, TCRdb reanalyzed the public sequencing data and kept in-frame beta chains. A single entry per CDR3 protein holds the most common genes and DNA from its merged rows. The sample data list about 820,000 distinct CDR3 sequences, and under 70% of these were observed just once. In total, the top ten clones hold about 4.5% of the sample. Source material: blood. All receptors derive from a girl aged 5 to 17 with multiple sclerosis.

This clonotype was counted between two and nine times. The chain has TRBV29-1 and TRBJ2-3, with TRBD2 matching 10 bases. The V segment lost 0 bases and the J segment 1 base; nucleotides outside the gene matches: 7. Per the germline V gene, CDR1 is SQVTM and CDR2 is ANQGSEA. The CDR3 loop spans 17 amino acids. CDR3 residues: CSVEDPSGSIGTDTQYF. The CDR3, as DNA: TGCAGCGTTGAAGATCCTAGCGGGAGTATCGGCACAGATACGCAGTATTTT.

The chain carries TRBV4-1 and TRBJ1-1; perhaps TRBD1 as D (5 bases). The germline V and J ends were trimmed by 3 bases and 7 bases, with 15 bases remaining between them. This CDR3 is built from 14 residues. Looked up from germline, CDR1 is MGHRA and CDR2 is YSYEKL. The CDR3 nucleotides are TGCGCCAGCAGCCATCCCGGGAGGGGTTTTGAAGCTTTCTTT. Its translation is CASSHPGRGFEAFF.

The chain joins TRBV20-1 to TRBJ2-3; maybe TRBD2 (6 bases). Deletions cut 3 bases from V and 2 bases from J, with 12 bases between. Germline CDR1 is DFQATT and CDR2 is SNEGSKA (reference sequence). This CDR3 region has 14 residues. The CDR3 DNA follows: TGCAGTGCTAGCGGTGCGGGGTTCACAGATACGCAGTATTTT. Translating gives CSASGAGFTDTQYF.

This clonotype was observed a few times. The rearrangement links TRBV5-1 to TRBJ2-5, with D possibly TRBD2 on 5 matching bases. CDR3 length equals 14 residues. The germline V gene has CDR1 SGHRS and CDR2 YFSETQ. The ends were cut back, 3 bases at V and 2 bases at J, with 11 bases in the middle. The DNA for the CDR3 is TGCGCCAGCAGCTGGCAAGCGGTTCAAGAGACCCAGTACTTC. Encoded protein: CASSWQAVQETQYF.

The rearrangement joins TRBV7-2 to TRBJ2-7, with TRBD2 matching over 11 bases. The V and J ends lost 5 bases and 4 bases, in that order; junction bases with no gene match: 10. Germline V gene lookup returns CDR1 SGHTA and CDR2 FQGNSA. The CDR3 consists of 16 residues. Here the CDR3 reads CASSLVLAGGYYEQYF. CDR3 coding DNA: TGTGCCAGCAGCCTCGTCCTAGCGGGAGGTTATTACGAGCAGTACTTC.

This clonotype turned up a few times. The DNA for the CDR3 is TGTGCCAGCAGCGTAAACCGGGACAGGGGGCGAAACTATGGCTACACCTTC. This translates into CASSVNRDRGRNYGYTF. The V gene is TRBV9, the J gene TRBJ1-2; 12 bases agree with TRBD1. The CDR3 runs to 17 residues. The V gene's germline CDR1 is SGDLS and CDR2 YYNGEE. V lost 1 base to trimming and J lost 2 bases; unmatched junction nucleotides: 6.

The chain carries TRBV7-8 and TRBJ2-1; 12 positions match TRBD2. Looked up from germline, CDR1 is SGHVS and CDR2 is FQNEAQ. CDR3 length: 17 residues. V shed 5 bases, J shed 1 base, and the junction held 6 bases outside the gene matches. The DNA for the CDR3 is TGTGCCAGCAGCCAAGAACTAGCGGGAGGATCCTACAATGAGCAGTTCTTC. Translated, it gives CASSQELAGGSYNEQFF.

The chain recombines TRBV5-1 with TRBJ2-5; unclear D gene. The V gene lost 0 bases and the J gene lost 0 bases, with 6 bases spanning the gap. CDR3 length: 14 residues. Looked up from germline, CDR1 is SGHRS and CDR2 is YFSETQ. This CDR3 is CASSLDPDQETQYF. The CDR3, as DNA: TGCGCCAGCAGCTTGGATCCGGACCAAGAGACCCAGTACTTC. The full variable domain, in which reference TRBV5-1 and TRBJ2-5 provide the parts outside the CDR3, is KAGVTQTPRYLIKTRGQQVTLSCSPISGHRSVSWYQQTPGQGLQFLFEYFSETQRNKGNFPGRFSGRQFSNSRSEMNVSTLELGDSALYLCASSLDPDQETQYFGPGTRLLVL.

This clonotype was observed a single time. The rearrangement joins TRBV11-2 to TRBJ1-2, with a weak D call TRBD1 (6 bases). V lost 3 bases to trimming and J lost 0 bases, with 11 bases between them. This CDR3 has 15 amino acids. Germline CDR1 is SGHAT and CDR2 is FQNNGV. The CDR3 spells CASSLWTAPNYGYTF. In DNA form, the CDR3 reads TGTGCCAGCAGCTTGTGGACAGCCCCTAACTATGGCTACACCTTC.

This clonotype was seen more than once but under ten times. This chain joins TRBV19 and TRBJ2-1; tentatively, D is TRBD1 or TRBD2 (5 bases each). The CDR3 is made up of 16 amino acids. The germline V gene encodes CDR1 LNHDA and CDR2 SQIVND (reference sequence). Trimming pared 4 bases from V and 4 bases from J, leaving 17 bases between. CDR3 amino acids: CASSNGWGSGYNEQFF. The CDR3 region has the DNA TGTGCCAGTAGTAACGGGTGGGGGAGTGGGTACAATGAGCAGTTCTTC. The full variable domain, in which reference TRBV19 and TRBJ2-1 provide the parts outside the CDR3, is DGGITQSPKYLFRKEGQNVTLSCEQNLNHDAMYWYRQDPGQGLRLIYYSQIVNDFQKGDIAEGYSVSREKKESFPLTVTSAQKNPTAFYLCASSNGWGSGYNEQFFGPGTRLTVL.

The CDR3 region is CAWSRDRRSNEAFF. In DNA form, the CDR3 reads TGTGCCTGGAGTAGAGACAGGAGGTCCAATGAAGCTTTCTTT. The chain recombines TRBV30 with TRBJ1-1; D possibly corresponds to TRBD1 (6 bases). Germline V CDR1 and CDR2: GTSNPN, SVGIG (reference sequence). Trimming cost V 2 bases and J 7 bases, with 17 bases left between them. The CDR3 extends over 14 amino acids. The full variable domain, in which reference TRBV30 and TRBJ1-1 provide the parts outside the CDR3, is SQTIHQWPATLVQPVGSPLSLECTVEGTSNPNLYWYRQAAGRGLQLLFYSVGIGQISSEVPQNLSASRPQDRQFILSSKKLLLSDSGFYLCAWSRDRRSNEAFFGQGTRLTVV.

The J gene is TRBJ2-1, the V gene TRBV29-1; 8 positions match TRBD1. CDR1 and CDR2 (germline): SQVTM, ANQGSEA. The CDR3 loop spans 12 amino acids. CDR3 DNA sequence: TGCTGGGGGGACAGGACGCGTTGGGAGCAGTTCTTC. This encodes CWGDRTRWEQFF.

There are a few counts of this clonotype. The CDR3 loop is CASSYLGGGSYNEQFF. In DNA form, the CDR3 reads TGTGCCAGCAGTTACTTAGGGGGAGGCTCCTACAATGAGCAGTTCTTC. The chain joins TRBV6-6 to TRBJ2-1; the D gene could be TRBD1 or TRBD2 (6 bases each). This CDR3 is 16 amino acids long. Trimming took off 1 base at V and 0 bases at J, with 10 bases between the two ends. The germline V gene encodes CDR1 MNHNY and CDR2 SVGAGI (reference sequence).

The chain carries TRBV29-1 and TRBJ1-2; D may be TRBD1 (5 bases). Trimming shortened V by 5 bases and J by 5 bases, and 18 bases separated the two germline ends. CDR1 and CDR2 from the germline V gene are SQVTM and ANQGSEA. The CDR3 is made up of 14 amino acids. CDR3 loop: CSVPPSGAKYGYTF. CDR3 DNA: TGCAGCGTTCCCCCTTCCGGGGCGAAATATGGCTACACCTTC.

The V gene is TRBV20-1, the J gene TRBJ1-2; D remains ambiguous. The germline V and J ends were trimmed by 0 bases and 4 bases, with 15 bases remaining between them. The length of the CDR3 is 15 residues. Germline values: CDR1 DFQATT, CDR2 SNEGSKA (reference sequence). The DNA of the CDR3 is TGCAGTGCTAGAGATATCTCGGTATTAGTCTATGGCTACACCTTC. It specifies CSARDISVLVYGYTF.

The chain has TRBV29-1 and TRBJ2-7; D is perhaps TRBD1 or TRBD2 (5 bases each). V lost 5 bases and J 2 bases, leaving 13 bases between the germline ends. The CDR3 length is 13 residues. Germline V lookup: CDR1 SQVTM, CDR2 ANQGSEA. The CDR3 region has the DNA TGCAGCGTTCTCGGGACGGTGACCTACGAGCAGTACTTC. It specifies CSVLGTVTYEQYF.

The CDR3 sequence is CASSEPTGPNEQFF. In nucleotides, the CDR3 is TGTGCCAGCAGTGAACCGACAGGGCCCAATGAGCAGTTCTTC. This sequence joins TRBV6-1 and TRBJ2-1, with 7 bases identical to TRBD1. The V gene's germline CDR1 is MNHNS and CDR2 SASEGT. The V gene end was trimmed by 2 bases and the J gene end by 6 bases; junction bases not matched to a gene: 4. The CDR3 has 14 residues.

This clonotype occurred a few times. This chain joins TRBV27 and TRBJ2-7; the match to TRBD1 covers 8 bases. Unmatched junction bases numbered 14, after V lost 5 bases and J lost 8 bases. The CDR3 consists of 15 residues. Germline CDR1 and CDR2: MNHEY and SMNVEV (reference sequence). CDR3 protein: CASSLANPGTGKQYF. CDR3 in DNA: TGTGCCAGCAGTCTAGCGAATCCAGGGACAGGAAAGCAGTACTTC.

This chain uses TRBV7-9 with TRBJ2-1, with D unclear. This CDR3 has 15 amino acids. Trimming stripped 4 bases from V and 7 bases from J, with 17 bases between. CDR1 and CDR2 (germline): SEHNR, FQNEAQ (reference sequence). The CDR3 loop reads CASSSTSGPLNEQFF. The CDR3 region has the DNA TGTGCCAGCAGCTCTACTTCCGGGCCCCTGAATGAGCAGTTCTTC.

The chain recombines TRBV4-1 with TRBJ2-3; D gene uncertain. Per the germline V gene, CDR1 is MGHRA and CDR2 is YSYEKL. The CDR3 runs 17 residues. Deletions cut 3 bases from V and 0 bases from J, with 16 bases between. The CDR3 bases are TGCGCCAGCAGCCATCCCGAGGAAGGCCTTAGCACAGATACGCAGTATTTT. This translates into CASSHPEEGLSTDTQYF.

The chain recombines TRBV7-2 with TRBJ1-1, with D possibly being TRBD1 (6 bases). The CDR3 length is 13 residues. The V end lost 0 bases, the J end lost 5 bases, and 7 bases lay between the germline ends. The germline V gene has CDR1 SGHTA and CDR2 FQGNSA. This CDR3 reads CASSLAQGTEAFF. Here the CDR3 DNA reads TGTGCCAGCAGCTTAGCTCAGGGGACTGAAGCTTTCTTT.

In its sample, this clonotype was seen a few times. CDR3 sequence reads: CSARDTNQPQHF. CDR3 nucleotides: TGCAGTGCAAGGGACACCAATCAGCCCCAGCATTTT. This rearrangement joins TRBV20-1 to TRBJ1-5; maybe TRBD1 (6 bases). The V gene lost 6 bases and the J gene lost 3 bases, with 9 bases spanning the gap. Germline values: CDR1 DFQATT, CDR2 SNEGSKA (reference sequence). The CDR3 covers 12 residues.

The chain employs TRBV9 and TRBJ2-3, with D unresolved. This CDR3 has 14 amino acids. V lost 0 bases and J 2 bases, leaving 7 bases between the germline ends. Per the germline V gene, CDR1 is SGDLS and CDR2 is YYNGEE. This CDR3 reads CASSVGQHTDTQYF. CDR3 in DNA: TGTGCCAGCAGCGTAGGGCAGCACACAGATACGCAGTATTTT. Looking up the rest from reference TRBV9 and TRBJ2-3 gives the full variable domain: DSGVTQTPKHLITATGQRVTLRCSPRSGDLSVYWYQQSLDQGLQFLIQYYNGEERAKGNILERFSAQQFPDLHSELNLSSLELGDSALYFCASSVGQHTDTQYFGPGTRLTVL.